These 8 T cell receptor beta chains share one sample of origin, sequenced in a study of blood T cell repertoires in COVID-19. Some clones are missing from TCRdb's copy, which holds only in-frame ones; the method was immunoSEQ multiplex PCR. The data show 210,000 or so clones, with nearly 85% seen just once and about 1.3% held by the top ten. Source material: peripheral blood. All receptors come from a woman aged 25 to 39 with COVID-19, enrolled during active disease.

The genes are TRBV5-1 and TRBJ1-4, with TRBD1 as a possible D gene (5 bases). The CDR3 is 15 residues long. Trimming took 4 bases from V and 0 from J, leaving 10 bases between them. CDR1 and CDR2 (germline): SGHRS, YFSETQ. The CDR3 nucleotides read TGCGCCAGCAGCCCGCAACAGGCAACTAATGAAAAACTGTTTTTT. Translating it yields CASSPQQATNEKLFF.

J is TRBJ2-3 and V is TRBV7-9; 8 bases fit TRBD2. Per the germline V gene, CDR1 is SEHNR and CDR2 is FQNEAQ (reference sequence). V trimming: 1 base; J trimming: 1 base; junction bases outside the gene matches: 7. The CDR3 totals 17 residues. The CDR3 DNA reads TGTGCCAGCAGCTTAGGCACTAGCGGAGCACGCACAGATACGCAGTATTTT. Translated: CASSLGTSGARTDTQYF.

The chain links TRBV4-1 to TRBJ2-2, with 7 bases matching TRBD1. This CDR3 region has 16 residues. The V and J ends lost 2 bases and 2 bases, in that order; junction bases with no gene match: 5. Germline V gene lookup returns CDR1 MGHRA and CDR2 YSYEKL. The CDR3 here is CASSQPDRDNTGELFF. In DNA form, the CDR3 reads TGCGCCAGCAGCCAACCTGACAGGGACAACACCGGGGAGCTGTTTTTT.

V and J are TRBV4-3 and TRBJ1-1, with TRBD1 as a possible D gene (5 bases). The CDR3 totals 19 residues. V lost 1 base and J 1 base, leaving 22 bases between the germline ends. Germline-derived CDR1 and CDR2 are LGHNA and YSLEER. This CDR3 is CASSQGIRKRQITNTEAFF. The DNA for the CDR3 is TGCGCCAGCAGCCAAGGAATAAGAAAAAGACAGATAACGAACACTGAAGCTTTCTTT.

The CDR3 is CASSQDEGRNTGELFF. The DNA of the CDR3 is TGTGCCAGCAGCCAAGATGAGGGAAGGAACACCGGGGAGCTGTTTTTT. The V and J genes are TRBV3-1 (or the pseudogene TRBV3-2) and TRBJ2-2; possible D gene TRBD2, 5 bases. V gave up 0 bases and J gave up 1 base, with 9 bases separating them. Germline CDR1 and CDR2: LGHDT and YNNKEL (reference sequence). This CDR3 region has 16 residues.

The V gene is TRBV12-5, the J gene TRBJ1-2; unclear D gene. The length of the CDR3 is 13 residues. The germline gives CDR1 LGHNT, CDR2 FRNRAP. V was cut by 1 base and J by 7 bases, with 10 bases left in between. This chain's CDR3 is CASGLGHFLGYTF. CDR3 bases: TGTGCTAGTGGTTTGGGACATTTCCTTGGCTACACCTTC. Drawing the rest from reference TRBV12-5 and TRBJ1-2, the complete variable domain is DARVTQTPRHKVTEMGQEVTMRCQPILGHNTVFWYRQTMMQGLELLAYFRNRAPLDDSGMPKDRFSAEMPDATLATLKIQPSEPRDSAVYFCASGLGHFLGYTFGSGTRLTVV.

The chain is built from TRBV7-9 and TRBJ2-7; TRBD1 matches 8 bases. The CDR3 runs 16 residues. CDR1 is SEHNR, CDR2 FQNEAQ, per germline (reference sequence). Trimming took 1 base from V and 4 from J; bases not matched to a gene: 9. Here the CDR3 reads CASSLGAGQGVYEQYF. The CDR3 nucleotides are TGTGCCAGCAGCTTAGGGGCCGGACAGGGAGTATACGAGCAGTACTTC.

V gene TRBV7-2 combines with J gene TRBJ2-5; D unclear. Germline CDR1 and CDR2: SGHTA and FQGNSA. Trimming shortened V by 4 bases and J by 5 bases, and 14 bases separated the two germline ends. The CDR3 is 14 amino acids. The DNA for the CDR3 is TGTGCCAGCAGCTCCGGAGACCAGTATGAGACCCAGTACTTC. This sequence encodes CASSSGDQYETQYF.